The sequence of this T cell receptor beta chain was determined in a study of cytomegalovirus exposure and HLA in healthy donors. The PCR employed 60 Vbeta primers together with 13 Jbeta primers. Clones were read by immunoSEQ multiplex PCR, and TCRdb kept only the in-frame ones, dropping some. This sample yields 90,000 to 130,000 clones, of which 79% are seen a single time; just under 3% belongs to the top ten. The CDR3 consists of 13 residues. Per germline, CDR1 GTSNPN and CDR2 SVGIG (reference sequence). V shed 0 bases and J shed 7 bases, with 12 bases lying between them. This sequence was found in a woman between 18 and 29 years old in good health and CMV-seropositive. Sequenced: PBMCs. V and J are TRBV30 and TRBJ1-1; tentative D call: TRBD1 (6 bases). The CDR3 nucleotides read TGTGCCTGGAGTGTTACAGGGTCCGGTGAAGCTTTCTTT. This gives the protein CAWSVTGSGEAFF.